A single T cell receptor (beta chain) is shown here with its context. Its antigen is unknown. Base quality data are lacking; no much larger clone is found one base away. The entry originates in a study of blood T cell repertoires in COVID-19 (dated by TCRdb to 2020 to 2021). At the level of the whole study: The collaborator samples originated in the United States, Italy and Spain and spanned the acute and convalescent phases of COVID-19. The material from the prospective study consisted of cDNA or gDNA derived from T cells, B-cell-depleted T cells, or PBMCs. The dataset comprised deeply sampled blood TCRbeta repertoires from subjects exposed to, actively infected with, or recovered from COVID-19. The repertoires were released in a freely available public database meant as a resource for research on the immune response to SARS-CoV-2. Samples were obtained from the ongoing ImmuneRACE study (first 160 participants) and from 1,254 subjects provided by 6 global collaborators. Sample metadata almost always included a de-identified subject ID, COVID-19 status, age in years and sex. Where HLA class I and class II types were available, the types were taken from metadata supplied by the sample provider, not from assay-based typing.

The CDR3, cysteine through phenylalanine, is 15 amino acids long. Just the 45-base CDR3 DNA is kept, in frame starting at base 1. Relative to germline, V is 4 bases shorter and J is 8 bases shorter, with 21 bases between their ends. According to the germline V gene, CDR1 reads SGDLS and CDR2 reads YYNGEE. In Seattle, one collaborating source enrolled patients while the infection was active and tracked those patients longitudinally over the course of disease. Collaborating institutions collected whole blood in K2EDTA tubes following their own protocols. For TCRbeta analysis, collaborator samples were shipped as frozen whole blood, as isolated PBMCs, or as DNA extracted from either sample type. The investigation overall reported the following: The amount of clinical and demographic metadata varied by source and participant and was provided uncurated.

The immunoSEQ Assay, a bias-controlled multiplex PCR, was used to amplify TCRbeta CDR3 regions from genomic DNA. The source study handled its data this way. Within the assay, amplification of reference gene primers was used to estimate how many nucleated cells each sample contained. To quantify the absolute abundance of each unique TCRbeta CDR3 rearrangement, sequence reads were collapsed and filtered. For each sample, productive Simpson clonality was calculated as the square root of Simpson's diversity index over productive rearrangements. The source is immuneACCESS, and TCRdb retained only in-frame sequences with V and J called. Part of the clones is not carried over; for the studies checked, unresolved V genes explain less than half of this, and the remainder is unexplained. V, J and clone size were drawn from that table, and D and trimming were deduced from the DNA. This sample lists over 150,000 clones; around 86% were detected once. The top ten constitute approximately 0.5% of the sample.

The receptor was derived from a man aged 60 to 75 with COVID-19, enrolled during active disease. The receptor chain draws on TRBV9 and TRBJ1-2; TRBD1 is possibly the D segment (6 matching bases). Sequencing was carried out using peripheral blood. The DNA sequence is as follows: TGTGCCAGCAGCCCCCGTCTGGGGGGGCAGGAGGGCTACACCTTC. Its translation is CASSPRLGGQEGYTF.